A selection of T cell receptor beta chains follows, all from one sample in a study of shared clonotypes between healthy human individuals. The data were produced by immunoSEQ multiplex PCR, yet TCRdb's version contains in-frame clones alone and is incomplete. Among about 530,000 clones listed, approximately 95% were seen once. The specimen was naive CD4+ T cells sorted from blood. These receptors originate from a woman in her twenties or thirties in good health. Both conserved end residues are part of each CDR3. Each record gives: V gene, clone size, J gene, D gene, CDR3 protein, CDR3 DNA. D genes are given only for firm matches. Clone size is given for some rows only: seen once, a few or many times, or a class if the clone is expanded.

v_call: TRBV11-2
clone_size: NA
j_call: TRBJ2-7
d_call: TRBD1
cdr3_aa: CASSWTGAKEQYF
cdr3_nt: TGTGCCAGCAGCTGGACAGGGGCGAAAGAGCAGTACTTC

v_call: TRBV30
clone_size: NA
j_call: TRBJ2-1
d_call: NA
cdr3_aa: CAWSEGLVASNEQFF
cdr3_nt: TGTGCCTGGAGTGAAGGACTTGTGGCTAGCAATGAGCAGTTCTTC

v_call: TRBV15
clone_size: NA
j_call: TRBJ1-4
d_call: NA
cdr3_aa: CATRREPNEKLFF
cdr3_nt: TGTGCCACCAGGAGGGAGCCTAATGAAAAACTGTTTTTT

v_call: TRBV4-2
clone_size: NA
j_call: TRBJ1-6
d_call: TRBD1
cdr3_aa: CASSQDTGGSSPLHF
cdr3_nt: TGTGCCAGCAGCCAGGATACAGGGGGGAGTTCACCCCTCCACTTT

v_call: TRBV28
clone_size: NA
j_call: TRBJ1-5
d_call: NA
cdr3_aa: CASSLDGRRQPQHF
cdr3_nt: TGTGCCAGCAGTTTGGATGGACGCCGCCAGCCCCAGCATTTT

v_call: TRBV7-9
clone_size: NA
j_call: TRBJ1-5
d_call: NA
cdr3_aa: CASSLRGSDQPQHF
cdr3_nt: TGTGCCAGCAGCTTACGGGGCAGCGATCAGCCCCAGCATTTT

v_call: TRBV2
clone_size: NA
j_call: TRBJ1-1
d_call: NA
cdr3_aa: CASSGPAWTEAFF
cdr3_nt: TGTGCCAGCAGTGGGCCGGCGTGGACTGAAGCTTTCTTT

v_call: TRBV2
clone_size: once
j_call: TRBJ2-7
d_call: TRBD2
cdr3_aa: CASSAVLGLAGVNYEQYF
cdr3_nt: TGTGCCAGCAGTGCAGTCCTGGGACTAGCGGGAGTTAATTACGAGCAGTACTTC

v_call: TRBV27
clone_size: NA
j_call: TRBJ2-7
d_call: NA
cdr3_aa: CASSLMQGTYEQYF
cdr3_nt: TGTGCCAGCAGTTTAATGCAGGGGACCTACGAGCAGTACTTC

v_call: TRBV15
clone_size: once
j_call: TRBJ2-6
d_call: TRBD1
cdr3_aa: CATSRKQGTGANVLTF
cdr3_nt: TGTGCCACCAGCAGAAAACAGGGGACTGGGGCCAACGTCCTGACTTTC

v_call: TRBV5-1
clone_size: NA
j_call: TRBJ2-7
d_call: NA
cdr3_aa: CASSFAEKGGEQYF
cdr3_nt: TGCGCCAGCAGCTTTGCAGAGAAAGGGGGCGAGCAGTACTTC

v_call: TRBV7-9
clone_size: NA
j_call: TRBJ2-7
d_call: NA
cdr3_aa: CASSLQPISYPPFYEQYF
cdr3_nt: TGTGCCAGCAGCTTACAGCCTATATCTTATCCTCCCTTCTACGAGCAGTACTTC

v_call: TRBV6-5
clone_size: NA
j_call: TRBJ1-5
d_call: NA
cdr3_aa: CASSYSTGSNQPQHF
cdr3_nt: TGTGCCAGCAGTTACTCGACAGGTAGCAATCAGCCCCAGCATTTT

v_call: TRBV1
clone_size: NA
j_call: TRBJ2-3
d_call: NA
cdr3_aa: CTSSQVFGAEARDTQYF
cdr3_nt: TGCACCAGCAGCCAAGTTTTCGGTGCGGAGGCTCGAGATACGCAGTATTTT

v_call: TRBV6-6
clone_size: NA
j_call: TRBJ1-2
d_call: TRBD1
cdr3_aa: CASSSRGGYGYTF
cdr3_nt: TGTGCCAGCAGTTCCAGGGGGGGCTATGGCTACACCTTC